These T cell receptor beta chains were read from a single sample in a study of regulatory T cells in long-lasting Graves disease. TCRdb fed the multiplex PCR reads into MiXCR, producing one record per CDR3 protein. The sample has under 450,000 distinct CDR3 sequences; about an eighth are singletons. The same data also contributed to another study, on T cells in Graves' hyperthyroidism and ophthalmopathy.

The sequences come from peripheral blood mononuclear cells (PBMCs), collected at new diagnosis, from a patient treated with antithyroid drugs. These receptors were taken from a young woman with Graves disease. Both conserved end residues are part of each CDR3. D genes are given only for firm matches. The size of a clone is reported for some rows only, either as once, few or many, or as a class for expanded clones.

j_gene: TRBJ1-1; v_gene: TRBV20-1; abundance: many; d_gene: .; CDR3aa: CSARDILRGKTEAFF; CDR3nt: TGCAGTGCTAGAGATATTTTGAGGGGTAAGACTGAAGCTTTCTTT
j_gene: TRBJ2-7; v_gene: TRBV9; abundance: .; d_gene: .; CDR3aa: CASSVVPAGYYEQYF; CDR3nt: TGTGCCAGCAGCGTAGTCCCCGCGGGGTACTACGAGCAGTACTTC
j_gene: TRBJ2-1; v_gene: TRBV5-1; abundance: few; d_gene: .; CDR3aa: CASRHPVYNEQFF; CDR3nt: TGCGCCAGCAGGCATCCGGTCTACAATGAGCAGTTCTTC
j_gene: TRBJ2-7; v_gene: TRBV4-1; abundance: many; d_gene: TRBD1; CDR3aa: CASSQLQGAYEQYF; CDR3nt: TGCGCCAGCAGCCAACTCCAGGGGGCCTACGAGCAGTACTTC
j_gene: TRBJ1-3; v_gene: TRBV20-1; abundance: many; d_gene: .; CDR3aa: CSARTRDVGGRNTIYF; CDR3nt: TGCAGTGCGCGGACACGAGACGTAGGGGGACGAAACACCATATATTTT
j_gene: TRBJ2-3; v_gene: TRBV7-2; abundance: many; d_gene: TRBD2; CDR3aa: CASTQGNGLATDTQYF; CDR3nt: TGTGCCAGCACCCAGGGAAACGGACTAGCGACGGATACGCAGTATTTT
j_gene: TRBJ2-1; v_gene: TRBV5-1; abundance: .; d_gene: TRBD1; CDR3aa: CASSPTPRDRRTYEQFF; CDR3nt: TGCGCCAGCAGCCCCACACCTCGGGACAGACGTACCTATGAGCAGTTCTTC
j_gene: TRBJ1-1; v_gene: TRBV14; abundance: few; d_gene: TRBD1; CDR3aa: CASSQPGQGVHTEAFF; CDR3nt: TGTGCCAGCAGCCAACCGGGACAGGGGGTGCACACTGAAGCTTTCTTT
j_gene: TRBJ1-4; v_gene: TRBV12-3/TRBV12-4; abundance: .; d_gene: .; CDR3aa: CASSARTFGEKLFF; CDR3nt: TGTGCCAGCAGTGCCCGGACATTTGGCGAAAAACTGTTTTTT
j_gene: TRBJ2-5; v_gene: TRBV20-1; abundance: many; d_gene: TRBD2; CDR3aa: CSATPQERLARETQYF; CDR3nt: TGCAGTGCTACGCCTCAAGAGAGACTAGCACGGGAGACCCAGTACTTC
j_gene: TRBJ2-7; v_gene: TRBV7-9; abundance: many; d_gene: TRBD1; CDR3aa: CASSLGGTGEQYF; CDR3nt: TGTGCCAGCAGCTTAGGGGGGACAGGCGAGCAGTACTTC
j_gene: TRBJ2-5; v_gene: TRBV2; abundance: many; d_gene: TRBD1; CDR3aa: CASSLGQGGTQYF; CDR3nt: TGTGCCAGCAGTCTGGGACAGGGAGGGACCCAGTACTTC
j_gene: TRBJ2-7; v_gene: TRBV5-4; abundance: few; d_gene: .; CDR3aa: CASSLADEQYF; CDR3nt: TGTGCCAGCAGCTTGGCGGACGAGCAGTACTTC
j_gene: TRBJ2-4; v_gene: TRBV10-3; abundance: many; d_gene: TRBD1; CDR3aa: CAISERGQGPSIAKNIQYF; CDR3nt: TGTGCCATCAGTGAGCGGGGACAGGGGCCCTCTATAGCCAAAAACATTCAGTACTTC
j_gene: TRBJ1-1; v_gene: TRBV7-6; abundance: many; d_gene: .; CDR3aa: CASSLGARATEAFF; CDR3nt: TGTGCCAGCAGCTTAGGAGCCAGGGCCACTGAAGCTTTCTTT
j_gene: TRBJ2-3; v_gene: TRBV7-2; abundance: many; d_gene: TRBD2; CDR3aa: CASSLVGLAGGRLADTQYF; CDR3nt: TGTGCCAGCAGCTTAGTCGGGCTAGCGGGGGGGCGTCTTGCAGATACGCAGTATTTT
j_gene: TRBJ1-4; v_gene: TRBV2; abundance: many; d_gene: .; CDR3aa: CASSVLNEKLFF; CDR3nt: TGTGCCAGCAGTGTCCTTAATGAAAAACTGTTTTTT
j_gene: TRBJ2-7; v_gene: TRBV7-8; abundance: many; d_gene: TRBD2; CDR3aa: CASSLVGGRAAYEQYF; CDR3nt: TGTGCCAGCAGCTTAGTGGGCGGGAGGGCCGCGTACGAGCAGTACTTC
j_gene: TRBJ2-7; v_gene: TRBV27; abundance: many; d_gene: TRBD2; CDR3aa: CASSSPLGLGTYEQYF; CDR3nt: TGTGCCAGCAGTTCCCCATTGGGACTAGGAACCTACGAGCAGTACTTC